This T cell receptor (beta chain) was recorded in a study of T-cell reconstitution after alpha-beta-depleted transplantation in children. The TCRbeta library was prepared with unique molecular identifiers. Each CDR3 protein is one row after TCRdb ran MiXCR on the PCR reads. The sample comprises over 85,000 distinct CDR3 sequences, approximately 8% of which are singletons, and around 17% rests with the top ten. The sample holds many counts of this clonotype. The target antigen is unknown. Overall study findings and caveats: Counts and diversity of T cells one year after transplant came mostly from newly produced T cells. Expanded clones from the graft, numbering several hundred, reportedly supplied alpha-beta T cells about two months after transplant.

This sequence was found in a boy younger than 10 with acute lymphoblastic leukemia, due to receive a stem cell transplant. The sequenced sample was PBMCs, obtained before TCRalphabeta/CD19-depleted stem cell transplant.

The CDR3 nucleotides read TGTGCCACCAGTGAGTCTCCGGGACTAGCGGGGGCCCCGCCAGATACGCAGTATTTT. The encoded protein is CATSESPGLAGAPPDTQYF. V is TRBV24-1 and J is TRBJ2-3, with TRBD2 matching 14 bases. Per germline, CDR1 KGHDR and CDR2 SFDVKD. The CDR3 covers 19 residues. V dropped 4 bases and J dropped 4; count of bases not matched to a gene: 12.